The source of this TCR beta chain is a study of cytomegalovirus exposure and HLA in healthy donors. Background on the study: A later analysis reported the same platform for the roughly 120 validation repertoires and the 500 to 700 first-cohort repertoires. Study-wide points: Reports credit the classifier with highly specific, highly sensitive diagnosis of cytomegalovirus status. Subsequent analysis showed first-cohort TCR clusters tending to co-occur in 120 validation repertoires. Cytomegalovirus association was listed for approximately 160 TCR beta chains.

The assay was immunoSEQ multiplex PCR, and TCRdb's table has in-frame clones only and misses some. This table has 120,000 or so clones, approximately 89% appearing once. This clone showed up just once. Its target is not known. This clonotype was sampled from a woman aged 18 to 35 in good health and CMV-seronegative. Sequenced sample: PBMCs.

CDR3 nucleotide sequence: TGTGCCACCAGCAAACCGGTAGCGGGAAACACAGATACGCAGTATTTT. This encodes CATSKPVAGNTDTQYF. J is TRBJ2-3 and V is TRBV15, with 8 nucleotides matching TRBD2. The ends lost 4 bases at V and 2 bases at J; junction bases unmatched: 8. Germline V lookup: CDR1 LNHNV, CDR2 YYDKDF (reference sequence). The CDR3 loop spans 16 amino acids.